This note documents a single TCR beta chain sequence. What it binds is unknown. This sample was included in a study of OX40 agonist ivuxolimab in advanced cancers. The study's findings and limits: Partial responders dosed at 0.1-3.0 mg/kg displayed clonal expansion ranking among the lowest.

The table came from immunoSEQ multiplex PCR; TCRdb's copy has only in-frame clones and leaves some out. The repertoire holds about 72,000 clones, with about 90% as singletons. The CDR3 is 14 amino acids. Trimming cost V 8 bases and J 0 bases, with 11 bases left between them. The germline gives CDR1 SGHAT, CDR2 FQNNGV. The material was CD4+ or CD8+ T cells sorted from blood, obtained in a trial of the OX40 agonist ivuxolimab. This receptor was obtained from an adult with an advanced solid tumor such as melanoma, head and neck, liver or kidney cancer. This chain links TRBV11-2 with TRBJ1-3; tentatively, D is TRBD1 (5 bases). The CDR3 loop reads CASRWGNSGNTIYF. The CDR3 coding sequence is TGTGCCAGCCGGTGGGGGAACTCTGGAAACACCATATATTTT.